This T cell receptor (beta chain) was identified in a study of CD8+CD57+ T cells in acquired aplastic anemia. Findings of the study overall: The number of CD8+ CDR3 sequences shared by patients and controls was 25 to 35.

Genomic DNA, the template, was used for profiling of the TCR beta VDJ and CDR3. MiXCR, run by TCRdb on the reads, gives a single entry per CDR3 protein. In the table there are approximately 300,000 distinct CDR3 sequences, 56% of which are singletons. As for this clonotype: Its specificity is unknown. This may arise from a read error, as a much more abundant clone is one base away. The DNA is omitted, as the CDR3 cannot be located on it reliably, and the CDR3 follows TCRdb's listing.

All patients picked for sequencing had shown, by flow cytometry, an expansion of CD8+CD57+ cells. The CDR3 contains 17 residues when both ends are counted. Germline CDR1 reads LGHDT; CDR2 reads YNNKEL (reference sequence). V usage is TRBV3-1 and J usage is TRBJ2-1; the listed D gene, TRBD2, was not tested against the DNA. Sample: sorted CD4+, CD8+, or CD8+CD57+ T cells (not recorded which) from PBMCs. The sequence was collected from a human donor with aplastic anemia. CDR3 sequence: CASSPAVGSGTPGEQSF.